This TCR beta chain was profiled in a study of OX40 agonist ivuxolimab in advanced cancers. The data were produced by immunoSEQ multiplex PCR, yet TCRdb's version contains in-frame clones alone and is incomplete. The table lists tens of thousands of clones, around 93% of them singletons, with approximately 19% in the top ten. CDR1 and CDR2 (germline): PRHDT, FYEKMQ (reference sequence). The V end lost 0 bases, the J end lost 1 base, and 15 bases lay between the germline ends. The CDR3 has 17 residues. Sequences were derived from CD4+ or CD8+ T cells sorted from blood, sampled in a trial of the OX40 agonist ivuxolimab. The V and J genes are TRBV13 and TRBJ1-1; D possibly corresponds to TRBD1 (6 bases). The origin of this receptor is an adult with an advanced solid tumor such as melanoma, head and neck, liver or kidney cancer. The CDR3 region has the DNA TGTGCCAGCAGCTTAGGCCTCAGGACAGATCCGAACACTGAAGCTTTCTTT. Its translation: CASSLGLRTDPNTEAFF. The whole variable domain, filled in from reference TRBV13 and TRBJ1-1, reads AAGVIQSPRHLIKEKRETATLKCYPIPRHDTVYWYQQGPGQDPQFLISFYEKMQSDKGSIPDRFSAQQFSDYHSELNMSSLELGDSALYFCASSLGLRTDPNTEAFFGQGTRLTVV.